This T cell receptor (beta chain) was captured by sequencing in a study of T-cell memory formation after mild COVID-19. Findings and limits, study-wide: Memory from before infection featured some responding clones, which suggests cross-reactive memory joined.

With constant-segment primers, 5'RACE yielded cDNA libraries of TCR alpha and TCR beta that carried sample barcodes and UMIs. One entry per CDR3 protein, called by TCRdb with MiXCR from the 5' RACE reads. Of some 440,000 distinct CDR3 sequences listed, approximately 23% are singletons. As to this clonotype: Its antigen is not identified.

The germline V gene has CDR1 SGHRS and CDR2 YFSETQ. The length of the CDR3 is 14 residues. V lost 0 bases and J 6 bases, leaving 11 bases between the germline ends. The specimen sequenced was PBMCs or a T cell subset sorted from them (not recorded which). This sequence joins TRBV5-1 and TRBJ2-3; TRBD1 is a possible D gene (6 bases). The origin of this receptor is an adult woman who had mild COVID-19 (a few samples of this study predate the infection). Cell type and time point are not known. DNA for the CDR3: TGCGCCAGCAGCTTGGACCCCCAGGGGGATACGCAGTATTTT. It codes for CASSLDPQGDTQYF.